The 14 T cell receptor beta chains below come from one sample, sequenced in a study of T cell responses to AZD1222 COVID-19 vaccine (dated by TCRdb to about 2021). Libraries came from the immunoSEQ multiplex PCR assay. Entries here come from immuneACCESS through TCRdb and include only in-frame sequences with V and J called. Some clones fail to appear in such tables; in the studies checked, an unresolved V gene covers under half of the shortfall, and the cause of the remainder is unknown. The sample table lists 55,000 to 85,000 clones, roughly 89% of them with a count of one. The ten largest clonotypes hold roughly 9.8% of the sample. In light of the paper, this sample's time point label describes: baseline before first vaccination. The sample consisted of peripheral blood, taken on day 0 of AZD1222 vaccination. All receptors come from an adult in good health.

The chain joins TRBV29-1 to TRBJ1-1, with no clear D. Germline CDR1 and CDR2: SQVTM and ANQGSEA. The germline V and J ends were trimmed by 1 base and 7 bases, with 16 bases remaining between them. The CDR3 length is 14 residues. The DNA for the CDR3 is TGCAGCGTTGAAGCGGGGTACGCAATAGGTGAAGCTTTCTTT. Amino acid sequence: CSVEAGYAIGEAFF.

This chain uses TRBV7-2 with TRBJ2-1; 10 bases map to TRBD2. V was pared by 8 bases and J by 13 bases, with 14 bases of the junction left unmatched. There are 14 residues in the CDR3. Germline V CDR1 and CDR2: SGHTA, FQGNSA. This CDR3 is CASAGLAGARPQFF. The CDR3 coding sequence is TGTGCCAGCGCGGGGCTAGCGGGGGCCCGGCCACAGTTCTTC.

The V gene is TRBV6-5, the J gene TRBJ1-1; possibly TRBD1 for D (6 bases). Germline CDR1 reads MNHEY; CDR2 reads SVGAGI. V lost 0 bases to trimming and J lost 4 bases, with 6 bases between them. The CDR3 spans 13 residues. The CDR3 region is CASSYSGGTEAFF. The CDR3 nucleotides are TGTGCCAGCAGTTACTCAGGGGGCACTGAAGCTTTCTTT.

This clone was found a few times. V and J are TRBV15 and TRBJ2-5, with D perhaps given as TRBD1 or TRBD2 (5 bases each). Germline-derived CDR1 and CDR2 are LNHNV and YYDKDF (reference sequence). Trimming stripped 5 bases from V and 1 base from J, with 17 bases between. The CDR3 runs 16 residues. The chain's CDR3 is CATSPTPGTSQETQYF. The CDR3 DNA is TGTGCCACCAGCCCCACCCCCGGGACGAGCCAAGAGACCCAGTACTTC.

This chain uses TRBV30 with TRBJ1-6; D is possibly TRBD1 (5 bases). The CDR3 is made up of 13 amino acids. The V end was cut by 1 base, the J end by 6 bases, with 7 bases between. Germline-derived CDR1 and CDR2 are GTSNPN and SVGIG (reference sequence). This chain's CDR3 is CAWSATANSPLHF. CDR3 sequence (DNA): TGTGCCTGGAGTGCGACAGCTAATTCACCCCTCCACTTT.

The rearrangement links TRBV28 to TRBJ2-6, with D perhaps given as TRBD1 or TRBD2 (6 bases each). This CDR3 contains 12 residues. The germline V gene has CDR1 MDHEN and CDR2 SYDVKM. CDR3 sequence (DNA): TGTGCAGGGGGGTCTGGGGCCAACGTCCTGACTTTC. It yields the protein CAGGSGANVLTF.

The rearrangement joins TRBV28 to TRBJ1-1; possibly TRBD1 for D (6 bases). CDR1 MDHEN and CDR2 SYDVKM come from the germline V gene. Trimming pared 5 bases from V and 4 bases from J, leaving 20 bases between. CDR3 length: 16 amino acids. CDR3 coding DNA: TGTGCCAGCAGTGTAGGGGACACAGGGTGGTTCACTGAAGCTTTCTTT. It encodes CASSVGDTGWFTEAFF.

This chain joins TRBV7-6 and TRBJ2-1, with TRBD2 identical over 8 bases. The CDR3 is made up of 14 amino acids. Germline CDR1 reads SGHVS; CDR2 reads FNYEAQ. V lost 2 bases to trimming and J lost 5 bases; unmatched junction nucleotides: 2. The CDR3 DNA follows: TGTGCCAGCAGCTTAACGGGGGGGCACAATGAGCAGTTCTTC. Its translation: CASSLTGGHNEQFF.

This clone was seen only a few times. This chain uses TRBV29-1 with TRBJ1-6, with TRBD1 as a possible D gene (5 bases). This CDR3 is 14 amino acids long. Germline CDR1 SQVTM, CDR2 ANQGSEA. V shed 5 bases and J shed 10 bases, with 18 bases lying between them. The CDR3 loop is CSVKSSEGNSPLHF. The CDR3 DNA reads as TGCAGCGTTAAATCCAGTGAGGGGAACTCACCCCTCCACTTT.

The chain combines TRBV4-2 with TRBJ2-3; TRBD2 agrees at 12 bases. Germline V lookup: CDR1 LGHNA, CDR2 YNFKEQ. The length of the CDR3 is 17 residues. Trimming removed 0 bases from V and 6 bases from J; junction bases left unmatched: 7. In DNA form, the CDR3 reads TGTGCCAGCAGCCAAGATCTGAGACTAGCGGGGGTCGATACGCAGTATTTT. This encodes CASSQDLRLAGVDTQYF.

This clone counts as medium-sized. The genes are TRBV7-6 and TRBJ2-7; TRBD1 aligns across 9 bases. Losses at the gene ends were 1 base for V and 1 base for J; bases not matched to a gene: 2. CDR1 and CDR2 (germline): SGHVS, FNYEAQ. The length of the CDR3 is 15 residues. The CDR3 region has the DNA TGTGCCAGCAGCTTAGTGACAGGGGGATCCTACGAGCAGTACTTC. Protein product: CASSLVTGGSYEQYF.

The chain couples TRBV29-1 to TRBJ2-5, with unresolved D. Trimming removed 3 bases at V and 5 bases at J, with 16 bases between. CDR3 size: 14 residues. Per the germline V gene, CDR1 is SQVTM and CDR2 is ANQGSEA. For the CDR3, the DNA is TGCAGCGTTGATCGGCGCACCCTGGGGGAGACCCAGTACTTC. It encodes CSVDRRTLGETQYF.

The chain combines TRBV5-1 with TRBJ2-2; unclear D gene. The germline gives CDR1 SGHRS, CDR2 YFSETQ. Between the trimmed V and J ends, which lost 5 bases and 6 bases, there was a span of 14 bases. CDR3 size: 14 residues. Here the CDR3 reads CASSLTPQPGELFF. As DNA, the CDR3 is TGCGCCAGCAGTCTGACCCCTCAACCCGGGGAGCTGTTTTTT.

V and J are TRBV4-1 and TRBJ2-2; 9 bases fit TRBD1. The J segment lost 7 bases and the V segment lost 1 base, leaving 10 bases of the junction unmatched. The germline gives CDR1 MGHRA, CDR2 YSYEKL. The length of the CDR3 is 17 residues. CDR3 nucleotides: TGCGCCAGCAGCCAAGTTGCACAGGGGGCAACGGGCGGGGAGCTGTTTTTT. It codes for CASSQVAQGATGGELFF.